The 10 T cell receptor beta chains below all came from one sample that was sequenced in a study of cytomegalovirus exposure and HLA in healthy donors. PCR primers comprised 60 Vbeta and 13 Jbeta primers. Here immunoSEQ multiplex PCR was the method, and the copy in TCRdb shows in-frame clones only, minus some. The sample lists approximately 200,000 clones; roughly 78% were seen once. The sample was PBMCs. The receptor set was obtained from a woman aged 30 to 39 in good health and CMV-seropositive.

This clone was observed a single time. V and J are TRBV20-1 and TRBJ1-2, with D possibly being TRBD1 (6 bases). The germline CDR1 and CDR2 sequences are DFQATT and SNEGSKA (reference sequence). Trimming removed 8 bases at V and 4 bases at J, with 11 bases between. The CDR3 is made up of 11 amino acids. CDR3 residues: CSQGGSYGYTF. The CDR3, as DNA: TGCAGTCAAGGGGGAAGCTATGGCTACACCTTC.

Here the CDR3 DNA reads TGTGCCATCAGTGAGCAAAGGACTAGCGGATACACAGATACGCAGTATTTT. Its protein is CAISEQRTSGYTDTQYF. The chain combines TRBV10-3 with TRBJ2-3, with TRBD2 matching over 10 bases. The CDR3 has 17 amino acids. With 2 bases clipped from V and 2 bases from J, the junction kept 7 bases outside the gene matches. Germline V gives CDR1 ENHRY, CDR2 SYGVKD.

This clone was counted a few times. This sequence joins TRBV15 and TRBJ2-7; 8 bases align to TRBD1. The germline gives CDR1 LNHNV, CDR2 YYDKDF (reference sequence). The trim removed 1 base at V and 4 bases at J, leaving 3 bases unmatched. There are 14 residues in the CDR3. The CDR3 DNA is TGTGCCACCAGCAGAGGGCAGGGGGCTTACGAGCAGTACTTC. Translating gives CATSRGQGAYEQYF.

This clone was recorded only once. The chain carries TRBV2 and TRBJ2-7; 8 bases fit TRBD2. Germline CDR1 SNHLY, CDR2 FYNNEI. J lost 0 bases, V lost 3 bases, and 7 bases had no gene match. The CDR3 runs 16 residues. The CDR3 DNA follows: TGTGCCAGCAGTGAGTGGGCTAGCGGGCCCTCCTACGAGCAGTACTTC. This translates into CASSEWASGPSYEQYF. Together with reference TRBV2 and TRBJ2-7, the CDR3 gives the full variable domain: EPEVTQTPSHQVTQMGQEVILRCVPISNHLYFYWYRQILGQKVEFLVSFYNNEISEKSEIFDDQFSVERPDGSNFTLKIRSTKLEDSAMYFCASSEWASGPSYEQYFGPGTRLTVT.

The chain couples TRBV12-5 to TRBJ2-1; D is perhaps TRBD2 (6 bases). Germline V gene sequence: CDR1 LGHNT, CDR2 FRNRAP. V was shortened by 4 bases and J by 6 bases, with 19 bases between the two germline ends. The CDR3 has 16 residues. This chain's CDR3 is CASGSAGFGHVNEQFF. The CDR3 DNA reads as TGTGCTAGTGGTTCCGCGGGGTTTGGACACGTCAATGAGCAGTTCTTC.

The chain uses TRBV5-6 and TRBJ1-2; D not resolved. The CDR3 runs to 13 residues. Trimming cost V 5 bases and J 8 bases, with 16 bases left between them. The germline V gene has CDR1 SGHDT and CDR2 YYEEEE. The CDR3 loop is CASSPPVREGYTF. The CDR3 DNA follows: TGTGCCAGCAGTCCCCCGGTCCGTGAGGGCTACACCTTC.

The rearrangement links TRBV14 to TRBJ1-2; a possible D gene is TRBD1 (5 bases). The CDR3 totals 13 residues. V lost 3 bases and J 3 bases, leaving 8 bases between the germline ends. CDR1 and CDR2 from the germline V gene are SGHDN and FVKESK. CDR3 amino acids: CASSQGLDYGYTF. The CDR3 coding sequence is TGTGCCAGCAGCCAGGGACTCGACTATGGCTACACCTTC.

The chain has TRBV7-2 and TRBJ2-5, with 9 bases identical to TRBD2. Germline CDR1 reads SGHTA; CDR2 reads FQGNSA. The V and J ends lost 5 bases and 5 bases, in that order; junction bases with no gene match: 9. The CDR3 covers 15 residues. The CDR3 here is CASSQRAGGSETQYF. The CDR3 DNA is TGTGCCAGCAGCCAAAGGGCGGGGGGGTCGGAGACCCAGTACTTC.

The genes are TRBV4-1 and TRBJ2-7; tentatively, D is TRBD1 (6 bases). The germline V gene has CDR1 MGHRA and CDR2 YSYEKL. The V gene lost 2 bases and the J gene lost 6 bases, with 14 bases spanning the gap. CDR3 length: 14 residues. The CDR3 sequence: CASSQTTGNREQYF. The CDR3 nucleotides are TGCGCCAGCAGCCAAACCACAGGGAACCGCGAGCAGTACTTC.

The chain couples TRBV19 to TRBJ1-2; D gene uncertain. Germline values: CDR1 LNHDA, CDR2 SQIVND (reference sequence). The CDR3 covers 15 residues. V was clipped by 4 bases and J by 4 bases, with 16 bases between them. The CDR3 DNA follows: TGTGCCAGTAGTAAGTCTGCCCTAGACGGCTATGGCTACACCTTC. Protein product: CASSKSALDGYGYTF. Based on the CDR3 plus reference TRBV19 and TRBJ1-2, the full variable domain is DGGITQSPKYLFRKEGQNVTLSCEQNLNHDAMYWYRQDPGQGLRLIYYSQIVNDFQKGDIAEGYSVSREKKESFPLTVTSAQKNPTAFYLCASSKSALDGYGYTFGSGTRLTVV.